Each of the 6 T cell receptor beta chains below was sequenced from the same sample in a study of early T cells in non-severe SARS-CoV-2 infection. One entry per CDR3 protein results from TCRdb running MiXCR on the 5' RACE reads. The data contain more than 15,000 distinct CDR3 sequences, 4% to 5.5% of them singletons. Sequenced material: whole blood. The source is an adult who was a healthcare worker with PCR-confirmed SARS-CoV-2 infection or an uninfected control (not recorded which).

A note on this clonotype: At one of its ends the junction is not consistent with the germline gene, which may arise from a read error. The J gene is TRBJ2-3, the V gene TRBV7-2; D is possibly TRBD2 (5 bases). CDR3 length: 12 amino acids. From germline, CDR1 is SGHTA and CDR2 FQGNSA. The CDR3 DNA is TGTGCCGGCAGCTTAACGGGGGATACGCAGTATTTT. It encodes CAGSLTGDTQYF.

At least ten counts were recorded for this clonotype. The chain couples TRBV5-1 to TRBJ2-1; either TRBD1 or TRBD2 may supply D (5 bases each). From germline, CDR1 is SGHRS and CDR2 YFSETQ. The CDR3 contains 18 residues. V gave up 3 bases and J gave up 0 bases, with 19 bases separating them. CDR3 bases: TGCGCCAGCAGCTATGGGACCGCAGATAGTAGCTCCTACAATGAGCAGTTCTTC. This codes for CASSYGTADSSSYNEQFF.

The chain is built from TRBV20-1 and TRBJ2-2; D uncertain. In germline, CDR1 is DFQATT, CDR2 SNEGSKA (reference sequence). The CDR3 totals 12 residues. The V end lost 7 bases, the J end lost 0 bases, and 6 bases lay between the germline ends. The CDR3 nucleotides read TGCAGTGGGACGTCGAACACCGGGGAGCTGTTTTTT. Encoded protein: CSGTSNTGELFF.

This clonotype was seen ten or more times. The chain joins TRBV6-6 to TRBJ2-2; 9 nucleotides agree with TRBD2. V was pared by 2 bases and J by 5 bases, with 6 bases of the junction left unmatched. The CDR3 is 16 residues long. CDR1 is MNHNY and CDR2 is SVGAGI in the germline V gene (reference sequence). The CDR3 region has the DNA TGTGCCAGCAGTTACAATAGCGGGAGTCGGACCGGGGAGCTGTTTTTT. Protein: CASSYNSGSRTGELFF.

This clonotype was seen repeatedly, ten times or more. The rearrangement joins TRBV7-3 to TRBJ2-7; D is possibly TRBD2 (6 bases). CDR3 length: 15 residues. V was pared by 2 bases and J by 1 base, with 12 bases between. CDR1 SGHTA and CDR2 FQGTGA come from the germline V gene. The CDR3 sequence: CASSLSGGRSYEQYF. DNA for the CDR3: TGTGCCAGCAGCTTATCCGGGGGAAGGTCCTACGAGCAGTACTTC. The variable domain in full, completed from reference TRBV7-3 and TRBJ2-7, reads GAGVSQTPSNKVTEKGKYVELRCDPISGHTALYWYRQSLGQGPEFLIYFQGTGAADDSGLPNDRFFAVRPEGSVSTLKIQRTERGDSAVYLCASSLSGGRSYEQYFGPGTRLTVT.

This clonotype has ten or more counts. V and J are TRBV20-1 and TRBJ2-1; 8 bases are a match to TRBD2. CDR1 DFQATT and CDR2 SNEGSKA come from the germline V gene (reference sequence). V was clipped by 6 bases and J by 10 bases; unmatched bases: 8. The CDR3 consists of 12 residues. In DNA, the CDR3 is TGCAGTGCGGAGCCCGCTAGCGGGGAGCAGTTCTTC. It is translated as CSAEPASGEQFF.